The sequence of this T cell receptor beta chain was determined in a study of CD8+ T cells in alopecia areata. At the level of the study: In an open-label trial, patients got 5 to 10 mg tofacitinib twice daily.

V gave up 4 bases and J gave up 0 bases, with 12 bases separating them. Germline V gives CDR1 GTSNPN, CDR2 SVGIG (reference sequence). The CDR3 is made up of 14 amino acids. RNA, once extracted, was reverse transcribed into cDNA for use as the sequencing template. Sequencing was performed with immunoSEQ multiplex PCR; in TCRdb, only in-frame clones are kept and a portion is missing. The table lists over 150,000 clones, roughly 60% of them singletons. Here the sequenced sample was CD4+ T cells sorted from blood, taken at week 0. This sequence was found in a human donor with alopecia areata. The V gene is TRBV30, the J gene TRBJ1-2; D is unclear. CDR3 region: CAWTAEDSNYGYTF. The CDR3 nucleotides are TGTGCCTGGACAGCTGAAGACTCTAACTATGGCTACACCTTC.